This paragraph reports one T cell receptor (beta chain). Ten or more counts support this clonotype. Its antigen has not been determined. No base quality values were provided; no much bigger clone lies one nucleotide off. The data were obtained in a study of neurological immune-mediated disorders (dated 2019 in TCRdb). Regarding the research as a whole: Of the roughly 34 multiple sclerosis patients, some 30 had relapsing-remitting MS and 3 had secondary progressive MS. Peripheral blood TCR-beta repertoires from patients with HTLV-I-associated myelopathy (HAM/TSP), patients with multiple sclerosis, and healthy controls were compared in the study using UMI-based sequencing. Alongside PBMC samples, the set of about 100 TCR-beta libraries contained longitudinal samples, technical triplicates, and paired CD4+ and CD8+ T-cell subsets that had been sorted. The cohort included around 70 subjects: roughly 15 with HAM/TSP, around 34 with multiple sclerosis, and roughly 20 healthy controls. Findings and caveats that apply to the study as a whole: No association of the MS cluster with clinical or MRI features was observed, and the need for larger cohorts was stated by the authors. TCR clonal expansion was greatest in HAM/TSP patients and smallest in MS patients, who ranked below even healthy controls. Expanded clones from different subjects shared no identical CDR3 amino acid sequences, which suggests that TCR-beta repertoires were private in all groups. In a phylogenetic analysis, the repertoires of 18 out of 34 MS patients fell into a single cluster of related CDR3 sequences, pointing to a possible signature at the repertoire level.

Unsorted PBMC libraries were generated from 2 million PBMCs stored in RNAlater at -80 °C until RNA extraction. The multiple sclerosis patients were enrolled in a US clinical protocol that used magnetic resonance imaging to evaluate disease progression. PBMCs were separated from peripheral blood using Ficoll-Hypaque density gradient centrifugation and then cryopreserved in liquid nitrogen. Relative to germline, V is 0 bases shorter and J is 11 bases shorter, with 11 bases between their ends. The germline V gene yields SGDLS for CDR1 and YYNGEE for CDR2. The CDR3 has 13 amino acids, counting the end cysteine and phenylalanine. The entry retains the CDR3 DNA only, 39 bases that are in frame from base 1. To synthesize cDNA, template-switch 5'RACE was performed with a primer carrying a 10-nucleotide random unique molecular identifier so that each TCR transcript was tagged. Each sequencing run produced over 190 million TCR-beta sequences covering 15-18 subjects. The RNeasy kit was used for extraction of total RNA. The KAPA Real-time Library Amplification kit was used to amplify TCR-beta VDJ regions with primers targeting the TCR constant region and the 5'RACE anchor. A first PCR added sample indexes and Illumina adaptors, and a second PCR then raised library yield. After Ampure bead purification, the TCR product of roughly 650 bp was size-selected on a 2% E-gel SizeSelection system. Library quality was checked on a Bioanalyzer, concentration was measured with Qubit, and libraries were quantified with the Kapa Library Quantification kit before pooling. Paired-end 2 x 150 bp sequencing of the libraries was performed on an Illumina HiSeq 2500. To increase sequence diversity, about 25-30% phiX was spiked into each library pool. From the authors' description of their analysis: Quality-filtered reads were processed with the UMI-based MiGEC pipeline, and over 90% of raw TCR sequences were removed by the MiGEC pipeline during error correction. VDJ genes were aligned to IMGT germline references, and clonotypes were defined by unique CDR3 amino acid sequence plus V-J genes. Clonal expansion, Shannon diversity and CDR3 relatedness were evaluated with VDJtools (CalcPairwiseDistances, ClusterSamples), while phylogenetic trees were built in CLCbio workbench. Expanded clones were defined as having at least 8 unique UMIs, based on coefficient-of-variation modelling across technical triplicates. The public sequencing data were trimmed at Q25 with fastp and processed into clonotypes with MiXCR by TCRdb, which kept only in-frame beta chains. Rows are unified per CDR3 protein, each entry keeping the most common DNA and genes. The V and J calls and clone size come from TCRdb's table, not from the authors' own analysis. The sample records approximately 90,000 distinct CDR3 sequences, 3% to 4% of which are singletons. In total, the top ten clones hold 5% to 6.5% of the sample.

The chain joins TRBV9 to TRBJ1-4; possibly the D gene is TRBD1, per 5 matching bases. This TCR came from a woman aged 18-29 years with multiple sclerosis. The sequencing input was PBMCs. In nucleotide form, the sequence is TGTGCCAGCAGCGTAGCGGGTGAGGGGAAACTGTTTTTT. It encodes CASSVAGEGKLFF.